Below are 20 T cell receptor beta chains sequenced from a single sample in a study of T cells in Graves' hyperthyroidism and ophthalmopathy. Template material for amplifying TCR beta CDR3 regions consisted of RNA transcripts. In the first-round RT-PCR of the TCR CDR3, the HTBI primer set was used. TCRdb re-derived calls from the multiplex PCR reads in MiXCR, one entry per CDR3 protein. The sample consists of approximately 400,000 distinct CDR3 sequences, approximately 25% of them appearing once. The sample consisted of blood. These receptor sequences come from a man aged 45-65 years with Graves' hyperthyroidism.

The chain uses TRBV11-2 and TRBJ2-5; unclear D gene. CDR3 size: 15 residues. Germline V lookup: CDR1 SGHAT, CDR2 FQNNGV. Deletions cut 3 bases from V and 2 bases from J, with 13 bases between. The CDR3 here is CASSFASRTQETQYF. DNA of the CDR3: TGTGCCAGCAGCTTTGCGAGCCGGACGCAAGAGACCCAGTACTTC.

This clonotype showed up just a few times. V usage is TRBV29-1 and J usage is TRBJ2-1; 12 bases line up with TRBD2. The CDR3 runs to 14 residues. V was pared by 7 bases and J by 1 base, with 2 bases of the junction left unmatched. Germline V gives CDR1 SQVTM, CDR2 ANQGSEA. CDR3 amino acids: CSGGLAGSYNEQFF. Written as DNA, the CDR3 is TGCAGCGGAGGACTAGCGGGATCCTACAATGAGCAGTTCTTC.

The V call is TRBV28, the J call TRBJ1-5; 8 bases match TRBD1. V dropped 3 bases and J dropped 6; count of bases not matched to a gene: 4. Per the germline V gene, CDR1 is MDHEN and CDR2 is SYDVKM. This CDR3 has 14 amino acids. This CDR3 is CASSFSGGGQPQHF. The CDR3 coding sequence is TGTGCCAGCAGTTTCTCAGGGGGCGGTCAGCCCCAGCATTTT.

The V and J genes are TRBV11-2 and TRBJ2-7; TRBD2 is a possible D gene (5 bases). Per the germline V gene, CDR1 is SGHAT and CDR2 is FQNNGV. CDR3 length: 13 amino acids. V was shortened by 6 bases and J by 4 bases, with 13 bases between the two germline ends. The chain's CDR3 is CASSPRRRYEQYF. The CDR3 nucleotides read TGTGCCAGCAGTCCTAGGAGGCGGTACGAGCAGTACTTC.

This chain links TRBV19 with TRBJ2-2, with D perhaps being TRBD1 or TRBD2 (5 bases each). This CDR3 comprises 17 residues. V was cut by 3 bases and J by 1 base, with 15 bases left in between. The V gene's germline CDR1 is LNHDA and CDR2 SQIVND (reference sequence). The CDR3 DNA sequence: TGTGCCAGTAGTATGGGGGATTTTCGGGAGAACACCGGGGAGCTGTTTTTT. Amino acid sequence: CASSMGDFRENTGELFF.

The chain links TRBV7-2 to TRBJ1-5; D gene uncertain. Germline V gene lookup returns CDR1 SGHTA and CDR2 FQGNSA. This CDR3 region has 15 residues. V was trimmed by 6 bases and J by 10 bases, leaving 22 bases between them. The CDR3 DNA reads as TGTGCCAGCAGTTTCCTCGACGGTGCAATCAATCCCCAGCATTTT. Its protein is CASSFLDGAINPQHF.

The sample holds a few counts of this clonotype. The gene calls are TRBV12-3 or TRBV12-4 and TRBJ2-1; 10 positions match TRBD2. CDR3 length equals 16 residues. Losses at the gene ends were 3 bases for V and 2 bases for J; bases not matched to a gene: 4. The CDR3 region is CASSLVGTSAYNEQFF. The CDR3 bases are TGTGCCAGCAGTTTGGTAGGGACTAGCGCCTACAATGAGCAGTTCTTC.

V gene TRBV30 combines with J gene TRBJ1-5; possible D gene TRBD1, 5 bases. The CDR3 has 15 residues. CDR1 and CDR2 from the germline V gene are GTSNPN and SVGIG (reference sequence). Trimming stripped 3 bases from V and 0 bases from J, with 12 bases between. The CDR3, as DNA: TGTGCCTGGAGCAAAGGGGCGGATAGCAATCAGCCCCAGCATTTT. This codes for CAWSKGADSNQPQHF.

In the case of this clonotype: Given a much more abundant clone one base away, this may be a read error. This chain uses TRBV7-9 with TRBJ2-1, with 9 nucleotides matching TRBD1. V was clipped by 4 bases and J by 10 bases; unmatched bases: 11. This CDR3 has 15 residues. Germline V lookup: CDR1 SEHNR, CDR2 FQNEAQ (reference sequence). CDR3: CASSSTGTGSHEQFF. The CDR3 nucleotides read TGTGCCAGCAGCTCTACCGGGACAGGGTCCCACGAGCAGTTCTTC.

Turning to this clonotype: Possible read error: a much larger clone is one base away. This rearrangement joins TRBV27 to TRBJ1-1, with D uncertain. This CDR3 is built from 13 residues. CDR1 and CDR2 (germline): MNHEY, SMNVEV (reference sequence). DNA for the CDR3: TGTGCCACCAGTGCGGTAAGAGGCACTGAAGCTTTCTTT. Translated, it gives CATSAVRGTEAFF.

This rearrangement joins TRBV7-2 to TRBJ2-1; 9 nucleotides agree with TRBD2. Germline V lookup: CDR1 SGHTA, CDR2 FQGNSA. The ends lost 0 bases at V and 4 bases at J; junction bases unmatched: 4. The CDR3 loop spans 16 amino acids. The CDR3: CASSLAASGKYNEQFF. DNA of the CDR3: TGTGCCAGCAGCTTAGCGGCTAGCGGGAAATACAATGAGCAGTTCTTC.

This clonotype was seen at least ten times. This chain links TRBV30 with TRBJ2-7; D is unclear. V lost 1 base to trimming and J lost 6 bases, with 7 bases between them. CDR1 and CDR2 from the germline V gene are GTSNPN and SVGIG (reference sequence). This CDR3 region has 11 residues. In DNA form, the CDR3 reads TGTGCCTGGAGTGGCCACTTCGAGCAGTACTTC. Translating it yields CAWSGHFEQYF.

V is TRBV29-1 and J is TRBJ1-2, with D unclear. The CDR3 runs 13 residues. V was shortened by 4 bases and J by 7 bases, with 16 bases between the two germline ends. The germline V gene encodes CDR1 SQVTM and CDR2 ANQGSEA. CDR3 sequence reads: CSVAESWEAGYTF. The CDR3 DNA reads as TGCAGCGTTGCAGAGAGTTGGGAAGCTGGCTACACCTTC.

This clonotype has a handful of counts. This chain links TRBV6-2 or TRBV6-3 with TRBJ2-7; 9 bases align to TRBD1. The V gene end was trimmed by 8 bases and the J gene end by 3 bases; junction bases not matched to a gene: 8. The CDR3 length is 14 residues. CDR1 is MNHEY, CDR2 SVGEGT, per germline. The DNA for the CDR3 is TGTGCCAGCGTATGGAGGACAGGGGACTACGAGCAGTACTTC. Translating gives CASVWRTGDYEQYF.

This chain joins TRBV12-3 or TRBV12-4 and TRBJ2-7; 9 bases match TRBD1. The CDR3 loop spans 15 amino acids. J lost 3 bases, V lost 6 bases, and 9 bases had no gene match. CDR3 in amino acids: CASSGTDRGIYEQYF. DNA of the CDR3: TGTGCCAGCAGCGGAACGGACAGGGGTATCTACGAGCAGTACTTC.

This clonotype was observed many times. The chain employs TRBV7-9 and TRBJ1-1; D gene uncertain. The CDR3 extends over 14 amino acids. V gave up 3 bases and J gave up 2 bases, with 10 bases separating them. Germline CDR1 is SEHNR and CDR2 is FQNEAQ (reference sequence). CDR3 sequence reads: CASSFGQTNTEAFF. DNA of the CDR3: TGTGCCAGCAGCTTTGGGCAGACAAACACTGAAGCTTTCTTT.

The rearrangement uses TRBV24-1 and TRBJ2-3; D might be TRBD2 (5 bases). V was shortened by 3 bases and J by 7 bases, with 7 bases between the two germline ends. This CDR3 is 12 amino acids long. Germline CDR1 and CDR2: KGHDR and SFDVKD. CDR3 nucleotides: TGTGCCACCAGTGATGAGGGAAATACGCAGTATTTT. Translation gives CATSDEGNTQYF.

This clonotype was recorded at least ten times. This chain joins TRBV6-1 and TRBJ2-3; 13 bases line up with TRBD2. This CDR3 is built from 16 residues. Germline lookup yields CDR1 MNHNS and CDR2 SASEGT. J was trimmed by 5 bases and V by 5 bases; bases with no gene match: 7. For the CDR3, the DNA is TGTGCCAGCAGTTTCGGACTAGCGGGAGCCCGAGATACGCAGTATTTT. Translated: CASSFGLAGARDTQYF.

This clonotype was seen at least ten times. The gene calls are TRBV5-1 and TRBJ2-7; perhaps TRBD2 as D (6 bases). V dropped 2 bases and J dropped 3 bases, with 9 bases sitting between them. The CDR3 totals 13 residues. From germline, CDR1 is SGHRS and CDR2 YFSETQ. CDR3 protein: CASSLIADYEQYF. The CDR3 region has the DNA TGCGCCAGCAGCTTAATAGCGGACTACGAGCAGTACTTC.

This chain uses TRBV2 with TRBJ2-7, with 7 bases that match TRBD2. The CDR3 sequence is 16 residues long. The trim removed 3 bases at V and 3 bases at J, leaving 11 bases unmatched. Germline CDR1 is SNHLY and CDR2 is FYNNEI. The CDR3 sequence is CASSDIMGEGHYEQYF. CDR3 bases: TGTGCCAGCAGTGATATAATGGGGGAGGGCCACTACGAGCAGTACTTC.